The clone carrying this TCR beta chain has just a few counts. The sample comes from a study of T-cell memory formation after mild COVID-19. The CDR3 has 16 residues. Deletions cut 5 bases from V and 0 bases from J, with 14 bases between. In germline, CDR1 is SGHVS, CDR2 FQNEAQ. TCRdb itself ran the 5' RACE reads through MiXCR, one entry per CDR3 protein. The sample has 350,000 to 500,000 distinct CDR3 sequences; about 20% are singletons. Material for sequencing was PBMCs or a T cell subset sorted from them (not recorded which). The receptor was isolated from an adult woman who had mild COVID-19 (a few samples of this study predate the infection). Cell type and time point are not known. This rearrangement joins TRBV7-8 to TRBJ2-1; the D call may be TRBD1 or TRBD2 (5 bases each). For the CDR3, the DNA is TGTGCCAGCAGCACTCCCTGGGGGAGCTCCTACAATGAGCAGTTCTTC. Translated: CASSTPWGSSYNEQFF.